The 9 T cell receptor beta chains given below trace back to one sample, sequenced in a study of T cell responses to AZD1222 COVID-19 vaccine listed by TCRdb under 2021. Library construction relied on the immunoSEQ multiplex PCR assay. The immuneACCESS repertoire file appears here via TCRdb, limited to in-frame rearrangements. These files lack a portion of the clones; in checked studies, under half of the deficit traces to unresolved V genes, and the cause of the others is not known. A total of around 170,000 clones appear in this sample, approximately 90% of them only once. Over 0.85% of the sample is taken by the ten largest. The time point tag for this specimen amounts to: baseline before first vaccination. Sample: peripheral blood, taken on day 0 of AZD1222 vaccination. The receptors were sampled from an adult in good health.

This clone was recorded once. The chain links TRBV27 to TRBJ2-3; weak D call: TRBD2 (5 bases). V was clipped by 6 bases and J by 6 bases, with 19 bases between them. There are 15 residues in the CDR3. Germline V lookup: CDR1 MNHEY, CDR2 SMNVEV (reference sequence). The CDR3 sequence is CASSSLSGLFDTQYF. The CDR3 DNA reads TGTGCCAGCAGCTCCCTGTCGGGGTTGTTTGATACGCAGTATTTT.

The chain employs TRBV6-5 and TRBJ2-7; TRBD2 agrees at 7 bases. The CDR3 consists of 13 residues. V shed 5 bases, J shed 6 bases, and the junction held 7 bases outside the gene matches. The germline V gene has CDR1 MNHEY and CDR2 SVGAGI. CDR3 DNA: TGTGCCAGCAGTCGGGGGGACGGTAGCGAGCAGTACTTC. It codes for CASSRGDGSEQYF.

There are a few counts of this clone. This rearrangement joins TRBV7-2 to TRBJ2-7; D might be TRBD2 (6 bases). CDR3 length: 16 residues. V gave up 1 base and J gave up 1 base, with 14 bases separating them. Germline V CDR1 and CDR2: SGHTA, FQGNSA. This chain's CDR3 is CASSLDSGLISYEQYF. The CDR3 DNA follows: TGTGCCAGCAGCTTAGACTCGGGACTTATTTCCTACGAGCAGTACTTC.

The V gene is TRBV5-1, the J gene TRBJ1-1; weak D call: TRBD1 (6 bases). Trimming removed 6 bases at V and 1 base at J, with 10 bases between. The CDR3 length is 13 residues. CDR1 and CDR2 (germline): SGHRS, YFSETQ. The CDR3: CASTTGTNTEAFF. The CDR3 DNA follows: TGCGCCAGCACCACAGGGACGAACACTGAAGCTTTCTTT. Using reference TRBV5-1 and TRBJ1-1 for the parts outside the CDR3, the full variable domain is KAGVTQTPRYLIKTRGQQVTLSCSPISGHRSVSWYQQTPGQGLQFLFEYFSETQRNKGNFPGRFSGRQFSNSRSEMNVSTLELGDSALYLCASTTGTNTEAFFGQGTRLTVV.

This chain uses TRBV19 with TRBJ2-7; TRBD2 is a possible D gene (5 bases). Germline V CDR1 and CDR2: LNHDA, SQIVND (reference sequence). The CDR3 covers 14 residues. Deletions cut 3 bases from V and 0 bases from J, with 9 bases between. CDR3 protein: CASSMDWRSYEQYF. CDR3 sequence (DNA): TGTGCCAGTAGTATGGACTGGCGCTCCTACGAGCAGTACTTC.

The V and J genes are TRBV18 and TRBJ1-5; weak D call: TRBD1 (5 bases). This CDR3 region has 14 residues. Germline CDR1 is KGHSH and CDR2 is LQKENI. Trimming left V 5 bases short and J 5 bases short, with 13 bases between. The CDR3 region has the DNA TGTGCCAGCTCAGGGGCAGACTCTGATCAGCCCCAGCATTTT. Protein sequence: CASSGADSDQPQHF.

This clone was seen only once. Here the CDR3 reads CASSLAGGGALYEQYF. CDR3 nucleotides: TGTGCCAGCAGCTTAGCGGGCGGGGGGGCCTTATACGAGCAGTACTTC. The chain links TRBV11-2 to TRBJ2-7; TRBD2 matches at 9 bases. Trimming removed 1 base from V and 4 bases from J; junction bases left unmatched: 8. In germline, CDR1 is SGHAT, CDR2 FQNNGV. The CDR3 consists of 16 residues.

The chain carries TRBV29-1 and TRBJ2-3; the match to TRBD2 covers 10 bases. Per the germline V gene, CDR1 is SQVTM and CDR2 is ANQGSEA. CDR3 length: 14 amino acids. Trimming took 4 bases from V and 1 from J; bases not matched to a gene: 2. The DNA for the CDR3 is TGCAGCGTTGCTCTAGCGGGAGGCACAGATACGCAGTATTTT. This translates into CSVALAGGTDTQYF.

The chain recombines TRBV5-1 with TRBJ1-5; the match to TRBD1 covers 7 bases. The length of the CDR3 is 14 residues. V trimming: 0 bases; J trimming: 7 bases; junction bases outside the gene matches: 4. CDR1 and CDR2 (germline): SGHRS, YFSETQ. The CDR3 nucleotides read TGCGCCAGCAGCTTGGAAGGGGGCAGGCAGCCCCAGCATTTT. Its translation is CASSLEGGRQPQHF.